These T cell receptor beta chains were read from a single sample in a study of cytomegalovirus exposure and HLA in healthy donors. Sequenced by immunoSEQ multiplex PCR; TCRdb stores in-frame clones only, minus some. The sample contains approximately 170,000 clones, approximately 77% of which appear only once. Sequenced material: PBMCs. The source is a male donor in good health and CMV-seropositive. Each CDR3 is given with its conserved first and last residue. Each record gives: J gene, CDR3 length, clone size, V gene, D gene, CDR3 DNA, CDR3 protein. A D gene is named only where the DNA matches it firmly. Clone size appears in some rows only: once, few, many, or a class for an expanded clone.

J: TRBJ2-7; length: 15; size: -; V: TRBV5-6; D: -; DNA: TGTGCCAGCAGCTTGGACAGCGAGGGCTCCTACGAGCAGTACTTC; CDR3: CASSLDSEGSYEQYF
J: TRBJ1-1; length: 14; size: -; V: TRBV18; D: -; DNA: TGTGCCAGCTCACCAAGGGGGGGTAACACTGAAGCTTTCTTT; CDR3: CASSPRGGNTEAFF
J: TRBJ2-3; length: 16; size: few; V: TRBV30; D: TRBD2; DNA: TGTGCCTGGAGTGTACTGGGCGGGGGGGGCACAGATACGCAGTATTTT; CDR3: CAWSVLGGGGTDTQYF
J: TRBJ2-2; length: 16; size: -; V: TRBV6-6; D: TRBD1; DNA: TGTGCCAGCAGTTACGGGACAGGGGGCGCGGGCGGGGAGCTGTTTTTT; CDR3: CASSYGTGGAGGELFF
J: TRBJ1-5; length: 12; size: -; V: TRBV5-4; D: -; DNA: TGTGCCAGCAGCTTGAACGGGCAGCCCCAGCATTTT; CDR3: CASSLNGQPQHF
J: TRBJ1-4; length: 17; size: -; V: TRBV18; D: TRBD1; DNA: TGTGCCAGCTCACCAGGGGCAGGGGGCGCACGGAATGAAAAACTGTTTTTT; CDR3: CASSPGAGGARNEKLFF
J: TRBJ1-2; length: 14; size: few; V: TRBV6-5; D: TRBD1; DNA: TGTGCCAGCAGTTGGACAGGAGCTAACTATGGCTACACCTTC; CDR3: CASSWTGANYGYTF
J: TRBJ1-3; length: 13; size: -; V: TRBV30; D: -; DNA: TGTGCCTGGAACCTACCCGCAAGAAACACCATATATTTT; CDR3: CAWNLPARNTIYF
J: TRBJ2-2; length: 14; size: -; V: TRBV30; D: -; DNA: TGTGCCTGGTCCCCAGGGGCCTTCACCGGGGAGCTGTTTTTT; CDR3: CAWSPGAFTGELFF
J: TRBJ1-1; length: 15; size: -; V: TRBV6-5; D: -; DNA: TGTGCCAGCAGTTCCCTCCCGACGGGGAACACTGAAGCTTTCTTT; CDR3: CASSSLPTGNTEAFF
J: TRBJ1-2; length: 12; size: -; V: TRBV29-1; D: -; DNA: TGCAGCGTCAAGGGGGGGAACGGGGGCTACACCTTC; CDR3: CSVKGGNGGYTF
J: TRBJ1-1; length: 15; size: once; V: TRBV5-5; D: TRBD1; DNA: TGTGCCAGCAGCTTGGAGGACAGGGGCAACACTGAAGCTTTCTTT; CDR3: CASSLEDRGNTEAFF
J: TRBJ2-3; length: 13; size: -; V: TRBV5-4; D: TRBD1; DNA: TGTGCCATGTTGGGACAGGGCACAGATACGCAGTATTTT; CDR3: CAMLGQGTDTQYF
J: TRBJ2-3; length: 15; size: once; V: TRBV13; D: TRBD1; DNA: TGTGCCAGTGAAGGCGGAAGGACAGGGAAGGATACGCAGTATTTT; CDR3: CASEGGRTGKDTQYF